Shown below are 8 T cell receptor beta chains from a single sample sequenced in a study of T cell repertoires in cytomegalovirus infection. Each CDR3 protein gets one entry after TCRdb re-called the reads with MiXCR. Here the sample spans 110,000 or so distinct CDR3 sequences, 30% being singletons. Their cognate antigens are unknown. The source material was CD8+ T cells from cultured PBMCs, sampled from culture after CMV antigen stimulation. These receptors came from a human donor in good health (CMV status not recorded). Some clones in this sample may be carry-over from other donors' samples.

This sequence joins TRBV6-1 and TRBJ2-4, with a tentative D call TRBD1 (6 bases). V was pared by 6 bases and J by 10 bases, with 25 bases between. Germline loops: CDR1 MNHNS, CDR2 SASEGT. There are 16 residues in the CDR3. The CDR3 here is CASSSIRDNQPAIQYF. DNA of the CDR3: TGTGCCAGCAGCTCAATCCGGGACAATCAACCGGCAATTCAGTACTTC.

A few counts support this clonotype. The chain recombines TRBV7-9 with TRBJ2-3, with D hard to call. Germline V lookup: CDR1 SEHNR, CDR2 FQNEAQ (reference sequence). Trimming stripped 4 bases from V and 0 bases from J, with 17 bases between. The CDR3 is 17 amino acids. In DNA, the CDR3 is TGTGCCAGCAGCTCCCGTGATGTGTCGGATAGCACAGATACGCAGTATTTT. This sequence encodes CASSSRDVSDSTDTQYF. Full variable domain (missing parts from reference TRBV7-9 and TRBJ2-3): DTGVSQNPRHKITKRGQNVTFRCDPISEHNRLYWYRQTLGQGPEFLTYFQNEAQLEKSRLLSDRFSAERPKGSFSTLEIQRTEQGDSAMYLCASSSRDVSDSTDTQYFGPGTRLTVL.

This clonotype was detected many times. The CDR3 DNA reads as TGTGCCAGCACCCTCCTCACCGGGGACTCTGGAAACACCATATATTTT. Protein sequence: CASTLLTGDSGNTIYF. The chain couples TRBV6-1 to TRBJ1-3, with D unclear. The CDR3 consists of 16 residues. V was clipped by 7 bases and J by 0 bases, with 16 bases between them. CDR1 and CDR2 (germline): MNHNS, SASEGT.

The chain links TRBV6-5 to TRBJ2-1; TRBD2 aligns across 14 bases. With 4 bases clipped from V and 10 bases from J, the junction kept 6 bases outside the gene matches. Germline V gene sequence: CDR1 MNHEY, CDR2 SVGAGI. This CDR3 region has 15 residues. In nucleotides, the CDR3 is TGTGCCAGCAGTTCCCGGACTAGCGGGGGGCCCGAGCAGTTCTTC. It codes for CASSSRTSGGPEQFF.

A few counts support this clonotype. CDR3 bases: TGTGCCAGCAGCGTAGGGGACAGCCCCTACGAGCAGTACTTC. Amino acid sequence: CASSVGDSPYEQYF. J is TRBJ2-7 and V is TRBV9; TRBD1 matches at 7 bases. The trim removed 0 bases at V and 2 bases at J, leaving 2 bases unmatched. In germline, CDR1 is SGDLS, CDR2 YYNGEE. This CDR3 is 14 amino acids long. The entire variable domain, with the rest obtained from reference TRBV9 and TRBJ2-7, is as follows: DSGVTQTPKHLITATGQRVTLRCSPRSGDLSVYWYQQSLDQGLQFLIQYYNGEERAKGNILERFSAQQFPDLHSELNLSSLELGDSALYFCASSVGDSPYEQYFGPGTRLTVT.

This clonotype is medium-sized. The chain links TRBV7-9 to TRBJ2-1; tentative D call: TRBD1 (5 bases). This CDR3 has 11 amino acids. V dropped 5 bases and J dropped 6 bases, with 5 bases sitting between them. Germline V gives CDR1 SEHNR, CDR2 FQNEAQ (reference sequence). The CDR3 spells CASSTGNEQFF. CDR3 nucleotides: TGTGCCAGCAGCACAGGCAATGAGCAGTTCTTC.

This clonotype appeared many times. This chain links TRBV7-2 with TRBJ2-3; possible D gene TRBD2, 5 bases. Trimming stripped 5 bases from V and 3 bases from J, with 15 bases between. The CDR3 is 15 residues long. Germline CDR1 reads SGHTA; CDR2 reads FQGNSA. CDR3 sequence reads: CASSTRVLKTDTQYF. For the CDR3, the DNA is TGTGCCAGCAGCACTAGGGTACTTAAGACAGATACGCAGTATTTT. Supplemented by reference TRBV7-2 and TRBJ2-3, the full variable domain reads GAGVSQSPSNKVTEKGKDVELRCDPISGHTALYWYRQSLGQGLEFLIYFQGNSAPDKSGLPSDRFSAERTGGSVSTLTIQRTQQEDSAVYLCASSTRVLKTDTQYFGPGTRLTVL.

The chain recombines TRBV10-3 with TRBJ1-2; the match to TRBD1 covers 8 bases. V dropped 3 bases and J dropped 2; count of bases not matched to a gene: 5. The CDR3 loop spans 15 amino acids. Germline V CDR1 and CDR2: ENHRY, SYGVKD. CDR3 residues: CAISDLDRVNYGYTF. The CDR3 DNA sequence: TGTGCCATCAGTGATTTGGACAGGGTGAACTATGGCTACACCTTC.